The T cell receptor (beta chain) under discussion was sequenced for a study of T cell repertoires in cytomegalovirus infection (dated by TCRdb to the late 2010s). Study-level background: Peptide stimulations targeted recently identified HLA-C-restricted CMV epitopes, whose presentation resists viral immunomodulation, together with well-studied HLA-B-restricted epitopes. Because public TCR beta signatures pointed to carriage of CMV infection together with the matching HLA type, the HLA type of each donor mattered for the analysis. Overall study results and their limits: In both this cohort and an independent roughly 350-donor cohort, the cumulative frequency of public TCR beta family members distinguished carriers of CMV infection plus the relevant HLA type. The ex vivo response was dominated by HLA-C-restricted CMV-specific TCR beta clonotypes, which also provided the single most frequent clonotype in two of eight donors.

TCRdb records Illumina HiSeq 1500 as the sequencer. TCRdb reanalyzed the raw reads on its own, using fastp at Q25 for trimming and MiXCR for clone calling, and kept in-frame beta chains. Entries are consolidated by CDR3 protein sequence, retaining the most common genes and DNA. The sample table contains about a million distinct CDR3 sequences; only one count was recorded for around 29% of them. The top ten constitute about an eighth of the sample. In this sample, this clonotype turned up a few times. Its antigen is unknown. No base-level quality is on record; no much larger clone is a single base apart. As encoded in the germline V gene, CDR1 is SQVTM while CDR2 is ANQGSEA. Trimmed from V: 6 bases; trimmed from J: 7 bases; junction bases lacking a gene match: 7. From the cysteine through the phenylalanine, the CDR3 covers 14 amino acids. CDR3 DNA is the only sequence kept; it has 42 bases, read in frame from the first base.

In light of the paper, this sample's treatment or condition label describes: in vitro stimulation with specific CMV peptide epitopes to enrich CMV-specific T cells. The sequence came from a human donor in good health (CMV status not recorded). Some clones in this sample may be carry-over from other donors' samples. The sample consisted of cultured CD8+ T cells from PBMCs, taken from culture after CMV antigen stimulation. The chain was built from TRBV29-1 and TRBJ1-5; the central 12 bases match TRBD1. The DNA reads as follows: TGCAGCGTACCGGGACAGGGGGCAGAACAGCCCCAGCATTTT. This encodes CSVPGQGAEQPQHF.